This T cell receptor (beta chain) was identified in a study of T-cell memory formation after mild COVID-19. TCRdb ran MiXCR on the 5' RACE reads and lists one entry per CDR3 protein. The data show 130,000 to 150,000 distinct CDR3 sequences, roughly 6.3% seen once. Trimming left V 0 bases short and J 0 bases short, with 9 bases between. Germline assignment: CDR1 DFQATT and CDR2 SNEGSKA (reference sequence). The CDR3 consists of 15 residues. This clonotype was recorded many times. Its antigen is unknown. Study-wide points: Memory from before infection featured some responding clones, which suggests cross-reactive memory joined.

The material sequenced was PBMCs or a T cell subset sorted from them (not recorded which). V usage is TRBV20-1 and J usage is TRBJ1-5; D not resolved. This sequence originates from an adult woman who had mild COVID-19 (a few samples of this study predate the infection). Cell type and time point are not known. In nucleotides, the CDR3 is TGCAGTGCTAGAGATGGAGCCTATAGCAATCAGCCCCAGCATTTT. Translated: CSARDGAYSNQPQHF.